The sample holds a few counts of the clone carrying this TCR beta chain. Indicated treatment: 15 to 20 received Ad26.COV2.S at low or high dose, single or two shots; five or six received placebo; per-sample allocation not given. Sampling occurred on day 63 after the first vaccine or placebo injection. An Ad26 vector carrying the Wuhan-strain SARS-CoV-2 spike served as the vaccine. This specimen comes from a study of Ad26.COV2.S vaccination and SARS-CoV-2 variants. About the study: Ad26.COV2.S was injected intramuscularly once or twice, 56 days apart.

The V end lost 8 bases, the J end lost 8 bases, and 18 bases lay between the germline ends. The CDR3 covers 13 residues. CDR1 is MDHEN and CDR2 is SYDVKM in the germline V gene. TCRdb keeps only in-frame clones here, not all; method: immunoSEQ multiplex PCR. The sample comprises 300,000 to 400,000 clones, around four fifths of which are singletons, and around 2.2% rests with the top ten. The TCR comes from a person between 18 and 60 years old who received the Ad26.COV2.S COVID-19 vaccine or a placebo. Material: peripheral blood, obtained in a trial of Ad26.COV2.S vaccine versus placebo. V is TRBV28 and J is TRBJ1-2; D is perhaps TRBD1 (5 bases). CDR3 DNA sequence: TGTGCCAGCGCAGGAGGGGCGAAGATAGGCTACACCTTC. Residues: CASAGGAKIGYTF.